This record looks at one T cell receptor beta chain sequence and its context. The antigen remains undetermined. Each clinical donor contributed on average around 92,000 T cells from unsorted cryopreserved PBMC. This sample stems from a study of T cells in tuberculosis. Background on the study: In South Africa, adults with active tuberculosis were compared with IGRA-negative and latently infected IGRA-positive adolescents.

Study outcomes and limitations: Active tuberculosis alpha repertoires lay closer to GMM-specific TCRs than controls'.

The table came from immunoSEQ multiplex PCR; TCRdb's copy has only in-frame clones and leaves some out. The sample shows 30,000 to 35,000 clones, 95% to 97% of them seen only once. CDR1 is MDHEN and CDR2 is SYDVKM in the germline V gene. The J segment lost 2 bases and the V segment lost 2 bases, leaving 5 bases of the junction unmatched. The length of the CDR3 is 15 residues. The J gene is TRBJ2-7, the V gene TRBV28; TRBD1 aligns across 8 bases. Sequenced input: PBMCs. This receptor was obtained from a donor aged 10-29 years with latent tuberculosis or without tuberculosis infection. The CDR3 here is CASSLNAGGPYEQYF. DNA of the CDR3: TGTGCCAGCAGTTTAAACGCAGGGGGCCCCTACGAGCAGTACTTC.